Shown below are 29 T cell receptor beta chains from a single sample sequenced in a study of blood T cells in healthy people across ages. It was with a sample-barcoded 5' primer and a J-beta primer mix that a second PCR of roughly 7 to 12 cycles was run. TCRdb re-called the 5' RACE reads through MiXCR, storing one row per CDR3 protein. The sample holds hundreds of thousands of distinct CDR3 sequences, about a third seen once. Sequencing was carried out using blood. The source of these receptors is a woman older than 75 in good health.

This clonotype was counted between two and nine times. This chain joins TRBV20-1 and TRBJ2-3; TRBD2 matches at 8 bases. CDR1 is DFQATT and CDR2 is SNEGSKA in the germline V gene (reference sequence). The V segment lost 0 bases and the J segment 5 bases; nucleotides outside the gene matches: 7. The CDR3 has 15 residues. Here the CDR3 DNA reads TGCAGTGCTAGAGATCTCACGGGAGGGGTAGATACGCAGTATTTT. Amino acid sequence: CSARDLTGGVDTQYF.

With respect to this clonotype: An end of the junction does not agree with germline; a read error may underlie this. The chain joins TRBV6-2 or TRBV6-3 to TRBJ1-4; D call uncertain. The CDR3 loop spans 13 amino acids. Germline lookup yields CDR1 MNHEY and CDR2 SVGEGT. CDR3 loop: CASTADGFENLFF. The CDR3 nucleotides are TGCGCCAGCACCGCGGATGGTTTCGAAAACCTGTTTTTT.

This clonotype has ten or more counts. The chain is built from TRBV4-3 and TRBJ1-2; D is possibly TRBD1 (5 bases). Germline CDR1 reads LGHNA; CDR2 reads YSLEER. The V and J ends lost 6 bases and 3 bases respectively, with 17 bases between them. CDR3 length equals 15 residues. CDR3 in amino acids: CASRINARGDYGYTF. In nucleotides, the CDR3 is TGCGCCAGCAGAATAAACGCCAGAGGGGACTATGGCTACACCTTC.

This clonotype was seen a few times. A much larger clone differs from this one at a single base, so this may be a read error. This chain links TRBV5-5 with TRBJ2-5; 9 nucleotides line up with TRBD1. This CDR3 has 14 amino acids. The germline CDR1 and CDR2 sequences are SGHKS and YYEKEE (reference sequence). Trimming removed 5 bases from V and 11 bases from J; junction bases left unmatched: 13. CDR3 nucleotides: TGTGCCAGCAGGTCCGGGACAGGGCGGAATGAGCAGTACTTC. Its protein product is CASRSGTGRNEQYF.

This clonotype was seen many times. The rearrangement links TRBV6-2 or TRBV6-3 to TRBJ2-1; the match to TRBD2 covers 12 bases. The V gene's germline CDR1 is MNHEY and CDR2 SVGEGT. The CDR3 sequence is 17 residues long. J was trimmed by 4 bases and V by 3 bases; bases with no gene match: 7. The CDR3 sequence: CASSYRTSGAIYNEQFF. In DNA form, the CDR3 reads TGTGCCAGCAGTTATCGGACTAGCGGGGCCATATACAATGAGCAGTTCTTC.

Concerning this clonotype itself: Possible read error: a much larger clone is one base away. This chain uses TRBV12-3 or TRBV12-4 with TRBJ2-1, with a possible D match to TRBD2 (6 bases). The germline V and J ends were trimmed by 5 bases and 8 bases, with 19 bases remaining between them. The CDR3 is 15 residues long. The CDR3 DNA sequence: TGTGCCAGCAGTCCACCGGAACTAGCTTTCCATGAGCAGTTCTTC. Residues: CASSPPELAFHEQFF.

This clonotype was observed many times. The V and J genes are TRBV12-3 or TRBV12-4 and TRBJ2-1; 7 bases fit TRBD2. The V and J ends lost 6 bases and 7 bases, in that order; junction bases with no gene match: 12. This CDR3 spans 15 amino acids. CDR3 nucleotide sequence: TGTGCCAGCAGCCCCCCGGGACTAAGTAGGAATGAGCAGTTCTTC. It codes for CASSPPGLSRNEQFF.

This chain links TRBV5-1 with TRBJ2-5; D is undetermined. This CDR3 has 14 amino acids. With 7 bases removed from V and 4 bases from J, the gap between germline ends came to 17 bases. Germline assignment: CDR1 SGHRS and CDR2 YFSETQ. CDR3 bases: TGCGCCAGCTGGCCCGGGCTACCTTCAGAGACCCAGTACTTC. It codes for CASWPGLPSETQYF.

The rearrangement uses TRBV7-8 and TRBJ2-6; TRBD1 or TRBD2 may be the D gene (6 bases each). Germline CDR1 is SGHVS and CDR2 is FQNEAQ. The CDR3 covers 18 residues. Between the trimmed V and J ends, which lost 1 base and 0 bases, there was a span of 13 bases. This CDR3 reads CASSLGGTTISGANVLTF. The CDR3 DNA reads as TGTGCCAGCAGCTTAGGCGGGACAACTATCTCTGGGGCCAACGTCCTGACTTTC.

This clonotype was recorded at least ten times. This sequence joins TRBV20-1 and TRBJ2-3; weak D call: TRBD2 (7 bases). V lost 5 bases and J lost 2, with 17 bases in between. This CDR3 is built from 15 residues. Germline assignment: CDR1 DFQATT and CDR2 SNEGSKA (reference sequence). The CDR3 loop reads CSAPPGGSTTDTQYF. Written as DNA, the CDR3 is TGCAGTGCTCCACCGGGGGGCTCTACCACAGATACGCAGTATTTT.

As concerns this clonotype: Given a much more abundant clone one base away, this may be a read error. The chain joins TRBV11-2 to TRBJ2-5; D may be TRBD1 (6 bases). Germline CDR1 reads SGHAT; CDR2 reads FQNNGV. The CDR3 consists of 14 residues. CDR3 residues: CASSPNRAGETLYF. The CDR3 DNA sequence: TGTGCCAGCAGCCCTAACAGGGCAGGGGAGACCCTGTACTTC. The full variable domain, in which reference TRBV11-2 and TRBJ2-5 provide the parts outside the CDR3, is EAGVAQSPRYKIIEKRQSVAFWCNPISGHATLYWYQQILGQGPKLLIQFQNNGVVDDSQLPKDRFSAERLKGVDSTLKIQPAKLEDSAVYLCASSPNRAGETLYFGPGTRLLVL.

This clonotype showed up just a few times. The rearrangement uses TRBV20-1 and TRBJ2-1; no firm D call. CDR3 size: 12 residues. The germline V gene encodes CDR1 DFQATT and CDR2 SNEGSKA (reference sequence). Trimming removed 6 bases from V and 5 bases from J, with 11 bases in between. CDR3 in DNA: TGCAGTGCCCCTACCCGGAACAATGAGCAGTTCTTC. This sequence encodes CSAPTRNNEQFF.

The V call is TRBV7-3, the J call TRBJ1-2; possible D gene TRBD1, 5 bases. V lost 4 bases to trimming and J lost 8 bases, with 17 bases between them. This CDR3 spans 14 amino acids. Germline V gives CDR1 SGHTA, CDR2 FQGTGA. The CDR3 protein is CASSSGMGLGGYTF. CDR3 DNA sequence: TGTGCCAGCAGCTCAGGGATGGGTTTGGGGGGCTACACCTTC.

This clonotype came up once. The chain links TRBV3-1 to TRBJ2-1; 8 nucleotides agree with TRBD2. The J call is doubtful: the DNA matches TRBJ2-7 better. This CDR3 comprises 15 residues. In germline, CDR1 is LGHDT, CDR2 YNNKEL (reference sequence). The CDR3 is CASSQAGGSYNEQYF. The CDR3 DNA reads TGTGCCAGCAGCCAGGCGGGGGGCTCCTACAATGAGCAGTACTTC.

V and J are TRBV20-1 and TRBJ2-7, with 12 positions matching TRBD2. The J call may be faulty, since TRBJ2-4 better matches the DNA end. Germline V gene lookup returns CDR1 DFQATT and CDR2 SNEGSKA (reference sequence). The CDR3 sequence is 15 residues long. The DNA for the CDR3 is TGCAGTGCTAGAGACACTAGCGGGGGGTTGGGCATTCAGTACTTC. Translating it yields CSARDTSGGLGIQYF.

This clonotype was detected once. The J gene is TRBJ1-2, the V gene TRBV20-1; 9 bases agree with TRBD1. With 3 bases clipped from V and 5 bases from J, the junction kept 13 bases outside the gene matches. From germline, CDR1 is DFQATT and CDR2 SNEGSKA (reference sequence). This CDR3 has 16 residues. Here the CDR3 reads CSASLSWTGVLYGYTF. CDR3 nucleotides: TGCAGTGCTAGCCTATCCTGGACAGGGGTTCTATATGGCTACACCTTC.

The chain has TRBV5-1 and TRBJ2-1, with 7 positions matching TRBD2. The trim removed 1 base at V and 8 bases at J, leaving 9 bases unmatched. There are 15 residues in the CDR3. Germline CDR1 SGHRS, CDR2 YFSETQ. In DNA form, the CDR3 reads TGCGCCAGCAGCTTGATGTGGGGGGGACCGGATGAGCAGTTCTTC. Translation: CASSLMWGGPDEQFF.

Comments on this clonotype: One base away lies a much larger clone, so this may be a sequencing read error. The chain combines TRBV6-1 with TRBJ2-2; 10 bases are a match to TRBD1. Germline V lookup: CDR1 MNHNS, CDR2 SASEGT. This CDR3 region has 13 residues. This chain's CDR3 is CVSWTGGTGELFF. The CDR3 DNA is TGTGTCAGCTGGACAGGGGGGACCGGGGAGCTGTTTTTT.

This clonotype was counted only a few times. A much larger clone lies one base from this, so it may be a read error. The chain uses TRBV20-1 and TRBJ2-1, with 8 bases aligning to TRBD2. The CDR3 loop spans 15 amino acids. Germline loops: CDR1 DFQATT, CDR2 SNEGSKA (reference sequence). Trimming removed 5 bases from V and 10 bases from J; junction bases left unmatched: 16. The CDR3, as DNA: TGCAGTGCTCCCTCTCTTCGGCGGGGGGCGCCGGAGCAGTTCTTC. This sequence encodes CSAPSLRRGAPEQFF.

Turning to this clonotype: A read error may explain this, as a much larger clone is one base away. The V gene is TRBV6-5, the J gene TRBJ2-5; the D is unclear. The end of the DNA aligns better with TRBJ2-7, so the J call may be wrong. CDR3 size: 12 residues. Germline V CDR1 and CDR2: MNHEY, SVGAGI. CDR3 nucleotides: TGTGCCAGCAGCCGAAACCAGGACGAGCAGTACTTC. Translated, it gives CASSRNQDEQYF.

At least ten counts were recorded for this clonotype. The V gene is TRBV27, the J gene TRBJ1-5; D is ambiguous. The CDR3 contains 13 residues. The V gene's germline CDR1 is MNHEY and CDR2 SMNVEV (reference sequence). Trimming cost V 4 bases and J 6 bases, with 10 bases left between them. CDR3 sequence reads: CASSSQRTQPQHF. The DNA of the CDR3 is TGTGCCAGCAGTTCCCAGAGAACTCAGCCCCAGCATTTT.

This clonotype was detected a few times. The chain is built from TRBV29-1 and TRBJ2-5; D not certain. CDR1 SQVTM and CDR2 ANQGSEA come from the germline V gene. The CDR3 has 9 amino acids. The V gene lost 0 bases and the J gene lost 7 bases, with 0 bases spanning the gap. In DNA, the CDR3 is TGCAGCGTTGAAGAGACCCAGTACTTC. It yields the protein CSVEETQYF.

The chain has TRBV5-6 and TRBJ1-2; D is unresolved. This CDR3 is 15 amino acids long. Germline V gene data show CDR1 as SGHDT and CDR2 as YYEEEE. Trimming cost V 1 base and J 8 bases, with 18 bases left between them. The DNA of the CDR3 is TGTGCCAGCAGCTTGAGGGAGACGAATGGGAGGGGCTACACCTTC. Amino acids: CASSLRETNGRGYTF.

This CDR3 is CASSSAVATDTQYF. In DNA, the CDR3 is TGTGCCAGCAGTTCAGCCGTAGCCACAGATACGCAGTATTTT. The chain employs TRBV12-3 or TRBV12-4 and TRBJ2-3; D is ambiguous. The CDR3 runs 14 residues. The V end was cut by 4 bases, the J end by 2 bases, with 10 bases between.

V is TRBV6-1 and J is TRBJ1-1; tentatively, D is TRBD1 (6 bases). Trimming took off 7 bases at V and 6 bases at J, with 21 bases between the two ends. The CDR3 runs to 15 residues. Germline V gene lookup returns CDR1 MNHNS and CDR2 SASEGT. The DNA of the CDR3 is TGTGCCAGCACTCCCCAGATAGGGGGAGGCGCTGAAGCTTTCTTT. Translating it yields CASTPQIGGGAEAFF.

V is TRBV20-1 and J is TRBJ2-5, with 12 nucleotides matching TRBD2. Germline CDR1 DFQATT, CDR2 SNEGSKA (reference sequence). J was trimmed by 11 bases and V by 1 base; bases with no gene match: 11. CDR3 length equals 15 residues. Here the CDR3 DNA reads TGCAGTGCTAGAGGTCTAGCGGGGGGGCGAAATGAGCAGTACTTC. It yields the protein CSARGLAGGRNEQYF.

In its sample, this clonotype was seen a few times. The junction does not match germline at one end; this may be a read error. The rearrangement joins TRBV4-2 to TRBJ1-1; 8 nucleotides line up with TRBD1. This CDR3 is built from 14 residues. Germline V CDR1 and CDR2: LGHNA, YNFKEQ. CDR3 loop: CAGSLDRGNTEAFF. The CDR3 coding sequence is TGTGCCGGCAGCCTCGACAGGGGGAACACTGAAGCTTTCTTT.

This clonotype showed up just once. The chain combines TRBV6-1 with TRBJ2-5; 8 bases line up with TRBD1. The J call may be in error: the DNA end matches TRBJ2-7 better. The CDR3 length is 12 residues. Germline V gene sequence: CDR1 MNHNS, CDR2 SASEGT. The CDR3 reads CASSRGQGEQYF. DNA for the CDR3: TGTGCCAGCTCCAGGGGGCAGGGCGAGCAGTACTTC.

The chain uses TRBV28 and TRBJ2-7; TRBD2 matches 8 bases. The CDR3 length is 13 residues. Losses at the gene ends were 5 bases for V and 5 bases for J; bases not matched to a gene: 5. Germline V gene sequence: CDR1 MDHEN, CDR2 SYDVKM. In nucleotides, the CDR3 is TGTGCCAGCAGTCCGGGAGGGGACCACGAGCAGTACTTC. It encodes CASSPGGDHEQYF.